This is a list of T cell receptor beta chains from one sample in a study of control samples from healthy donors and cancer patients. Here immunoSEQ multiplex PCR was the method, and the copy in TCRdb shows in-frame clones only, minus some. The profile covers about 67,000 clones, with 87% appearing a single time and about 2.2% taken by the ten largest. Material: PBMCs. Receptors originate from a woman aged 50 to 60 with head and neck cancer. CDR3s leave out the opening cysteine and the closing phenylalanine or tryptophan.

>13|TRBV7-3|TRBJ2-5
ASSPTPETQETQY
>13|TRBV4-2|TRBJ2-2
ASSQEIGYTGELF
>12|TRBV28|TRBJ1-2
ASSPRGAGDGYT
>9|TRBV30|TRBJ1-6
AWRHVLGLH
>9|TRBV11-2|TRBJ1-2
ASSLLGGYT
>13|TRBV11-2|TRBJ1-2
ASSLEGGTFYGYT
>10|TRBV27|TRBJ2-5
ASSRLGETQY
>13|TRBV5-6|TRBJ2-5
ASSFLVENQETQY
>11|TRBV7-9|TRBJ2-5
ASRAPMGETQY
>13|TRBV2|TRBJ2-7
ASKPLAGGVYEQY
>13|TRBV19|TRBJ2-3
ASRARGGRTDTQY
>12|TRBV28|TRBJ2-7
ASRGLPSSYEQY
>14|TRBV11-1|TRBJ2-7
ASSQRTGTGNMGQY
>11|TRBV6-5|TRBJ1-2
ASSYSTGGGYT
>13|TRBV5-4|TRBJ1-6
ASSLLTGEIAPLH
>13|TRBV11-2|TRBJ2-7
ASSLAGTGNYEQY
>17|TRBV19|TRBJ2-6
ASSSPRGQASSGANVLT
>15|TRBV5-1|TRBJ2-3
ASSFSPSGGAADTQY
>10|TRBV28|TRBJ1-2
ASTPGGEGYT
>13|TRBV6-6|TRBJ2-3
ASSYGAGGGDTQY
>14|TRBV19|TRBJ1-1
ASSAPGRNFLTEAF
>12|TRBV5-1|TRBJ1-4
ASSSRGRGEKLF
>13|TRBV6-5|TRBJ2-3
ASRLGLASTDTQY
>12|TRBV7-2|TRBJ1-6
ASRYGTGGPPLH
>11|TRBV12-3/TRBV12-4|TRBJ2-2
ATRGAGTGELF
>13|TRBV5-1|TRBJ1-5
ASSLEGGSNQPQH
>13|TRBV10-2|TRBJ2-2
ASGRDGGNTGELF
>11|TRBV30|TRBJ1-1
AWSFRGGTEAF
>14|TRBV5-1|TRBJ1-1
ASSLGDRGWGTEAF
>10|TRBV19|TRBJ2-7
ASSTGSYEQY
>10|TRBV6-5|TRBJ2-7
ASRGGVREQY
>11|TRBV28|TRBJ2-7
ASSLGVPYEQY
>12|TRBV5-4|TRBJ1-3
ASSRTGPGNTIY
>11|TRBV2|TRBJ2-1
ASRATSGGVKF
>10|TRBV15|TRBJ2-3
ATSRPTDTQY
>10|TRBV9|TRBJ1-2
ASSAQGRGYT
>13|TRBV28|TRBJ2-2
ASSHRGRRTGELF
>15|TRBV9|TRBJ1-1
ASSVVGRVPGDTEAF
>12|TRBV11-1|TRBJ2-2
ASSRQGGAGELF
>12|TRBV10-1|TRBJ2-1
ASSESLTYNEQF
>14|TRBV4-2|TRBJ1-1
ASSQENRQGYTEAF
>12|TRBV6-6|TRBJ1-5
ASSFTGANQPQH
>11|TRBV12-3/TRBV12-4|TRBJ1-1
ASVGVMNTEAF
>10|TRBV30|TRBJ1-1
AWSAPSFEAF
>11|TRBV19|TRBJ1-2
ASTGASVYGYT
>12|TRBV9|TRBJ1-1
ASSELGPNTEAF
>15|TRBV5-8|TRBJ2-2
ASSLYRHKPNTGELF
>13|TRBV6-5|TRBJ1-2
ASSRKGDSSYGYT
>16|TRBV5-1|TRBJ1-1
ASSRRSSGQGPGTEAF
>12|TRBV28|TRBJ2-5
ASSSPDRQETQY
>13|TRBV5-1|TRBJ1-3
ASSLEGGSGNTIY
>11|TRBV20-1|TRBJ1-3
SASLRGRNTIY
>10|TRBV28|TRBJ1-5
ASVGVRQPQH
>14|TRBV30|TRBJ2-3
AWSVPDRPPRDTQY
>11|TRBV19|TRBJ1-2
ASSMRANYGYT
>13|TRBV5-4|TRBJ2-3
ASSLDGGATDTQY
>13|TRBV28|TRBJ1-3
ASYGDRVLGNTIY
>12|TRBV5-1|TRBJ2-7
ASSMGGTPYEQY
>12|TRBV5-1|TRBJ2-7
ASSLAGSSYEQY
>16|TRBV5-1|TRBJ2-6
ASSLNGRPGSGANVLT